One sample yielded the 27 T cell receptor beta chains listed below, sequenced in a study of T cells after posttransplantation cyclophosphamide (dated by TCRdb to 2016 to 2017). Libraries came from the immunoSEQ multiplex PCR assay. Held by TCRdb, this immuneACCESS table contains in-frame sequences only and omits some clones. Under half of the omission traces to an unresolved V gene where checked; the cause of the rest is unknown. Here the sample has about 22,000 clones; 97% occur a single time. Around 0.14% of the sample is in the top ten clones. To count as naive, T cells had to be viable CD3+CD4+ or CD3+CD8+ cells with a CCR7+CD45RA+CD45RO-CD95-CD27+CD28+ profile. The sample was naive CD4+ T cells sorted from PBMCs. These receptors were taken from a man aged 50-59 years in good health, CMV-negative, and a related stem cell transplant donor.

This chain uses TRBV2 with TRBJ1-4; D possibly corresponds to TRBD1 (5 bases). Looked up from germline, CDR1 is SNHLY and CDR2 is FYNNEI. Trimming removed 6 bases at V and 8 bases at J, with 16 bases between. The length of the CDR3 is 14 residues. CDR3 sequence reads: CASRLDSSGEKLFF. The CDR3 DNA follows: TGTGCCAGCAGGCTAGACTCTTCAGGGGAAAAACTGTTTTTT.

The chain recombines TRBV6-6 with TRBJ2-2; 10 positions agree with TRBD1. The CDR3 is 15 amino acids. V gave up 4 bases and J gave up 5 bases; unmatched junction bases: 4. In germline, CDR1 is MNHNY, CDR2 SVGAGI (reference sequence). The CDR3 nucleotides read TGTGCCAGCAGTTTCCCGGACAGGGGGACCGGGGAGCTGTTTTTT. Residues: CASSFPDRGTGELFF.

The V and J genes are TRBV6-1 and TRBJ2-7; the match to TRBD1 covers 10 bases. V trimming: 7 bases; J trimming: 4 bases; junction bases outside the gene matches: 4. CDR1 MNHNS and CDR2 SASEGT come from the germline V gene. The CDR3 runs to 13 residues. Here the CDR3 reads CASTPGQGYEQYF. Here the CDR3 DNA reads TGTGCCAGCACCCCGGGACAGGGGTACGAGCAGTACTTC.

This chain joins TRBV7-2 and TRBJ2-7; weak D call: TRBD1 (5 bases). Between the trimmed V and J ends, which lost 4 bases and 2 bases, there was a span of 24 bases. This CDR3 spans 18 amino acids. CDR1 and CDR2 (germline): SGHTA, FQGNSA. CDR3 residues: CASSSVRTLLKSPYEQYF. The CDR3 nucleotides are TGTGCCAGCAGCTCCGTTCGGACACTTCTCAAAAGCCCCTACGAGCAGTACTTC.

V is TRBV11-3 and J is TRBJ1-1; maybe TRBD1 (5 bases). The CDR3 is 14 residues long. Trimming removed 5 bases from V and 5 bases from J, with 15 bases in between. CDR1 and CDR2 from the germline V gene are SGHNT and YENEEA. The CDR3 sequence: CASSHGGGGTEAFF. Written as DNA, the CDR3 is TGTGCCAGCAGCCATGGCGGGGGGGGGACTGAAGCTTTCTTT.

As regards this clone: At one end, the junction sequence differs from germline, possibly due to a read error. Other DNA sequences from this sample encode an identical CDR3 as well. Here the CDR3 DNA reads TGTGCCAGCAGGCCCCTGGGACACTATAATTCCCCCCTCCACTTT. Translating it yields CASRPLGHYNSPLHF. V is TRBV6-5 and J is TRBJ1-6, with D possibly being TRBD1 (6 bases). The CDR3 spans 15 residues. Per the germline V gene, CDR1 is MNHEY and CDR2 is SVGAGI.

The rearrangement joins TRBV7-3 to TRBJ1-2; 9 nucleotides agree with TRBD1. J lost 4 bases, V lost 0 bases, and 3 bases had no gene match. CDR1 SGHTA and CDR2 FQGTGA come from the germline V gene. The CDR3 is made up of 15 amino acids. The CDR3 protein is CASSLTLDRGYGYTF. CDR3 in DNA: TGTGCCAGCAGCTTAACGTTGGACAGGGGCTATGGCTACACCTTC.

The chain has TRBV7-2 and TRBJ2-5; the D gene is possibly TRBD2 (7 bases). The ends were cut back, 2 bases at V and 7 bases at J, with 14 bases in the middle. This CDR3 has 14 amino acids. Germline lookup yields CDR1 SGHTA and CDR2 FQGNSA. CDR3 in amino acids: CASSLQGGVGTQYF. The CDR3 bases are TGTGCCAGCAGCTTACAAGGGGGGGTCGGGACCCAGTACTTC.

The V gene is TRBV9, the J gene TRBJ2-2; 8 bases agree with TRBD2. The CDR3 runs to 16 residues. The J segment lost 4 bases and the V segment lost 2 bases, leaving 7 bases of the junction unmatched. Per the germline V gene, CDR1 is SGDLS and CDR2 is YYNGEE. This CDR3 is CASSVHPGGGTGELFF. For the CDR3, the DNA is TGTGCCAGCAGCGTTCATCCGGGGGGGGGCACCGGGGAGCTGTTTTTT.

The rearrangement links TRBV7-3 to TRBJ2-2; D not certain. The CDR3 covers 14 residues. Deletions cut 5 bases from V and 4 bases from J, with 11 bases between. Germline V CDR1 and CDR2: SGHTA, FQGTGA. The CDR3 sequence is CASSTNPGTGELFF. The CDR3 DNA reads TGTGCCAGCAGCACCAATCCGGGCACCGGGGAGCTGTTTTTT. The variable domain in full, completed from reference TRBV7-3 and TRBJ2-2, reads GAGVSQTPSNKVTEKGKYVELRCDPISGHTALYWYRQSLGQGPEFLIYFQGTGAADDSGLPNDRFFAVRPEGSVSTLKIQRTERGDSAVYLCASSTNPGTGELFFGEGSRLTVL.

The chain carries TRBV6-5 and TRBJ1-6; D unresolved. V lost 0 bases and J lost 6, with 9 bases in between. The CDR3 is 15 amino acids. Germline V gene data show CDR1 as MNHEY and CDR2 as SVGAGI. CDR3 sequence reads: CASSYSGNTNSPLHF. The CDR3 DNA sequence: TGTGCCAGCAGTTACTCCGGGAACACTAATTCACCCCTCCACTTT.

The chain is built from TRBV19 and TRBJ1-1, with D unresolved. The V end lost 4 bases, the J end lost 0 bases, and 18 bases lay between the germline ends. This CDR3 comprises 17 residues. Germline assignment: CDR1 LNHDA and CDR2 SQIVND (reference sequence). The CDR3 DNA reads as TGTGCCAGTAGTAATCAGGTATCGGATGATATGAACACTGAAGCTTTCTTT. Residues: CASSNQVSDDMNTEAFF.

The CDR3 spells CASSVGATSNQPQHF. The CDR3 bases are TGTGCCAGCAGCGTAGGGGCTACTAGCAATCAGCCCCAGCATTTT. The chain combines TRBV9 with TRBJ1-5; D gene ambiguous. Trimming shortened V by 0 bases and J by 0 bases, and 7 bases separated the two germline ends. This CDR3 is built from 15 residues. The V gene's germline CDR1 is SGDLS and CDR2 YYNGEE.

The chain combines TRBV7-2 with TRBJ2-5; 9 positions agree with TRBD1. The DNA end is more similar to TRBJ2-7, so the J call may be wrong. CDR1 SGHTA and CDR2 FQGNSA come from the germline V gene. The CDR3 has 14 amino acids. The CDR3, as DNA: TGTGCCAGCAGCCCCGGGACAGGGACCTACGAGCAGTACTTC. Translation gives CASSPGTGTYEQYF.

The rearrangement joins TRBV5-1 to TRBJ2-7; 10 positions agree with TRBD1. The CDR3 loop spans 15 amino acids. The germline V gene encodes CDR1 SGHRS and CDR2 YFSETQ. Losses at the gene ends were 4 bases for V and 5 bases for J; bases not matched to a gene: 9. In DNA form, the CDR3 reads TGCGCCAGCAGCGGGGGAGGGACAGGGGACCACGAGCAGTACTTC. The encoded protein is CASSGGGTGDHEQYF.

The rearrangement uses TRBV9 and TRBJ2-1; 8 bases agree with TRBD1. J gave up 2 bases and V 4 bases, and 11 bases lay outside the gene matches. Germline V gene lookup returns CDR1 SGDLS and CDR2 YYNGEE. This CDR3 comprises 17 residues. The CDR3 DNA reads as TGTGCCAGCAGCACCCGGACAGGGTCCCTTACCTACAATGAGCAGTTCTTC. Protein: CASSTRTGSLTYNEQFF.

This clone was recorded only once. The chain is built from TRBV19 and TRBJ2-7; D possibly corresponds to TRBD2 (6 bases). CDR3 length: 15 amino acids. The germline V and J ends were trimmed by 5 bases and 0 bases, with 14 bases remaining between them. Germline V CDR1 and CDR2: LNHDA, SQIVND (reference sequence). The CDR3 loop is CASSYGGSVSYEQYF. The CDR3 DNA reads TGTGCCAGTAGTTACGGGGGATCAGTCTCCTACGAGCAGTACTTC.

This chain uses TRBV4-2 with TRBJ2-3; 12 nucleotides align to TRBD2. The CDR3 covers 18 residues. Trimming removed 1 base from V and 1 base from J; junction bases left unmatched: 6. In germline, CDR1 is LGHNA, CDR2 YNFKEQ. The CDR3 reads CASSQATSGRLGTDTQYF. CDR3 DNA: TGTGCCAGCAGCCAAGCGACTAGCGGGAGACTGGGCACAGATACGCAGTATTTT.

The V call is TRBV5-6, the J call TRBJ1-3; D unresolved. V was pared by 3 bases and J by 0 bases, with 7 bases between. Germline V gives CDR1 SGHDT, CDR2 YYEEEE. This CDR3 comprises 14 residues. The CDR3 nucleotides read TGTGCCAGCAGCTCGGGGTTCTCTGGAAACACCATATATTTT. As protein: CASSSGFSGNTIYF.

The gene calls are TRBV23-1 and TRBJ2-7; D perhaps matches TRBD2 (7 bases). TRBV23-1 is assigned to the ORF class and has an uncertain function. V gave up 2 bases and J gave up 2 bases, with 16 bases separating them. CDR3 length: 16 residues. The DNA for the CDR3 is TGCGCCAGCAGTCAAAGGGAGGGGGAGAGTACCTACGAGCAGTACTTC. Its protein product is CASSQREGESTYEQYF.

The CDR3 nucleotides are TGTGCCAGCAGATACGGAGGCGGAGCTCAGCCCCAGCATTTT. Translation: CASRYGGGAQPQHF. V and J are TRBV28 and TRBJ1-5; D not resolved. Trimming pared 6 bases from V and 6 bases from J, leaving 15 bases between. The CDR3 has 14 amino acids. Germline V gene data show CDR1 as MDHEN and CDR2 as SYDVKM.

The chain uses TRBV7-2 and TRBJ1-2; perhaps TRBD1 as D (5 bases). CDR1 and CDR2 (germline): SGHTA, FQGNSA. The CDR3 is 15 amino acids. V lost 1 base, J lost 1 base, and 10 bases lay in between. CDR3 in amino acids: CASSLGGGFNYGYTF. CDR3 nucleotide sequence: TGTGCCAGCAGCTTAGGGGGGGGATTTAACTATGGCTACACCTTC.

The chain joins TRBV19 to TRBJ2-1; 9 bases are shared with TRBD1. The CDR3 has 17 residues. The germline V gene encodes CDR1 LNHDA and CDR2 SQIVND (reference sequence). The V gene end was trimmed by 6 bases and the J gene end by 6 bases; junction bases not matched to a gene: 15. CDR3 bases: TGTGCCAGTAGGACGGACCCCTGGAGGGGACAGGGCAATGAGCAGTTCTTC. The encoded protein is CASRTDPWRGQGNEQFF.

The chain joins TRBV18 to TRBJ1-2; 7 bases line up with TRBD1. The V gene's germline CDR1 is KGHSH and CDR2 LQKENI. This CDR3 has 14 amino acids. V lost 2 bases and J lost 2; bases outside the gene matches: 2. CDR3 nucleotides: TGTGCCAGCTCACCAGGACAGGAGAACTATGGCTACACCTTC. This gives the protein CASSPGQENYGYTF.

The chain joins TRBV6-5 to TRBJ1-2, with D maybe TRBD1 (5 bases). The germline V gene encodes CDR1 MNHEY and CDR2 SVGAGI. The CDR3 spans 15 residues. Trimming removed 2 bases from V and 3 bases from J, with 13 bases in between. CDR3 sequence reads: CASSYGGQGYYGYTF. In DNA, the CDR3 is TGTGCCAGCAGTTACGGTGGGCAGGGATACTATGGCTACACCTTC.

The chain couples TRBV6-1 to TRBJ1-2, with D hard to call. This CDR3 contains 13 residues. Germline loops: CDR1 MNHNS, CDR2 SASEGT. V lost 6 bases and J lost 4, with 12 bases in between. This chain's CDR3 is CASRTGWSYGYTF. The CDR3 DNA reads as TGTGCCAGCAGGACGGGGTGGAGCTATGGCTACACCTTC.

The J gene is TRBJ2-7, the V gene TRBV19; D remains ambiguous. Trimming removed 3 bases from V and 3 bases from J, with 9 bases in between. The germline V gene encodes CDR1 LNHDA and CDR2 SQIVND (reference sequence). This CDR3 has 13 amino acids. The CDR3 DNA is TGTGCCAGTAGTATTCGTCCGGGCTACGAGCAGTACTTC. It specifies CASSIRPGYEQYF.